The entry below describes one T cell receptor beta chain. The antigen remains unidentified. The sample is drawn from a study of post-analysis software for immune sequencing data. General study points: Four or five TRBV segments were more frequent in patients than controls; TRBV5-6, TRBV5-1 and TRBV20-1 belonged to this group.

Trimming left V 0 bases short and J 3 bases short, with 9 bases between. The CDR3 is 15 residues long. Germline CDR1 and CDR2: ENHRY and SYGVKD. Unique molecular identifiers featured in each of the TCR beta cDNA libraries. TCRdb recomputed calls from the PCR reads with MiXCR, one row per CDR3 protein. Of roughly 620,000 distinct CDR3 sequences listed, roughly 46% are singletons. V gene TRBV10-3 combines with J gene TRBJ1-5, with D hard to call. Sequenced material: blood. The clonotype was recovered from a girl aged 5 to 17 with multiple sclerosis. For the CDR3, the DNA is TGTGCCATCAGTGAGTCGGAGGGTGACAATCAGCCCCAGCATTTT. This translates into CAISESEGDNQPQHF.